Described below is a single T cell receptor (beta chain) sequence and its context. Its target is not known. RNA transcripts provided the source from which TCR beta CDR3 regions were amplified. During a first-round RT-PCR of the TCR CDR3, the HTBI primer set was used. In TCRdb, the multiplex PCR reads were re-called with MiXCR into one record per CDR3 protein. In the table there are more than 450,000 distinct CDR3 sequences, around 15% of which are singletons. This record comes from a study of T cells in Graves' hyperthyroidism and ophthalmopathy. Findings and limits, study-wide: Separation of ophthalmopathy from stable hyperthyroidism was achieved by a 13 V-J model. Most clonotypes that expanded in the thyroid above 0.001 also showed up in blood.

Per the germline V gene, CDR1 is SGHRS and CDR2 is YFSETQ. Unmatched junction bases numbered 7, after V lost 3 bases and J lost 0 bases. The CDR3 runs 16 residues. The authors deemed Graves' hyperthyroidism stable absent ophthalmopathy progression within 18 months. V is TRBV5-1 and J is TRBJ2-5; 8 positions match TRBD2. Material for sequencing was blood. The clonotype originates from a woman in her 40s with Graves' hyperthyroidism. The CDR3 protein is CASSWITGLDQETQYF. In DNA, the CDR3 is TGCGCCAGCAGCTGGATAACGGGACTAGACCAAGAGACCCAGTACTTC.